This T cell receptor (beta chain) stems from a study of PD-1 blockade in classical Hodgkin lymphoma. General observations from the study: Reasons behind the repertoire differences stay unclear, perhaps disease activity or earlier therapy.

This clone was seen only once. Its antigen is still unknown. CDR3 length equals 15 residues. CDR1 and CDR2 from the germline V gene are SGHRS and YFSETQ. Trimming shortened V by 7 bases and J by 3 bases, and 19 bases separated the two germline ends. The table came from immunoSEQ multiplex PCR; TCRdb's copy has only in-frame clones and leaves some out. The profile covers around 30,000 clones, with about 89% appearing a single time and 0.22% taken by the ten largest. Noted time point: newly diagnosed, previously untreated cHL patient sample. Negative magnetic selection isolated CD4+ T cells from thawed PBMCs.

The clonotype was recovered from a human donor with classical Hodgkin lymphoma. Source material: CD4+ T cells from blood. The chain is built from TRBV5-1 and TRBJ2-5; maybe TRBD2 (6 bases). CDR3 DNA: TGCGCCAGCCACCCCCCAGGGACGGGAGAAGAGACCCAGTACTTC. This encodes CASHPPGTGEETQYF.